The present TCR beta chain was sequenced within a study of post-analysis software for immune sequencing data. The TCR beta cDNA libraries contained unique molecular identifiers. TCRdb redid the calling of the PCR reads with MiXCR, one entry per CDR3 protein. The sample records approximately 730,000 distinct CDR3 sequences, approximately 30% being singletons. Germline CDR1 reads DFQATT; CDR2 reads SNEGSKA (reference sequence). Deletions cut 6 bases from V and 0 bases from J, with 5 bases between. This CDR3 comprises 11 residues. General study points: With TRBV5-6, TRBV5-1 and TRBV20-1 included, about five TRBV segments were more frequent in patients than in controls. Multiple sclerosis patients had significantly lower normalized Chao1 diversity than controls.

There are a few counts of this clonotype. Its target is not known. Sequenced sample: blood. The V call is TRBV20-1, the J call TRBJ1-1; no definite D call. The clonotype originates from a girl aged 5 to 17 with multiple sclerosis. CDR3 in amino acids: CSAELNTEAFF. The CDR3 DNA is TGCAGTGCGGAATTGAACACTGAAGCTTTCTTT.